Listed here are 16 T cell receptor beta chains from one sample, sequenced in a study of CD8 T cells in ankylosing spondylitis. MiXCR, applied by TCRdb to the 5' RACE reads, yields one record per CDR3 protein. The sample holds a few hundred thousand distinct CDR3 sequences, roughly a tenth seen once. Sequenced sample: blood, either unsorted or a sorted T cell fraction (not recorded which). The receptors were gathered from a male donor with ankylosing spondylitis or in good health (not recorded which).

The chain has TRBV5-1 and TRBJ2-1; TRBD2 matches 7 bases. The V gene's germline CDR1 is SGHRS and CDR2 YFSETQ. The CDR3 sequence is 14 residues long. The junction had 7 bases not matched to a gene; V was cut back by 4 bases and J by 6 bases. The CDR3 here is CASSPAGGGNEQFF. CDR3 bases: TGCGCCAGCAGCCCGGCGGGCGGGGGCAATGAGCAGTTCTTC.

This sequence joins TRBV7-8 and TRBJ2-1; D perhaps matches TRBD1 (5 bases). Deletions cut 0 bases from V and 14 bases from J, with 20 bases between. Looked up from germline, CDR1 is SGHVS and CDR2 is FQNEAQ. The CDR3 runs to 15 residues. CDR3 in amino acids: CASSLARGVGPDEFF. CDR3 coding DNA: TGTGCCAGCAGCTTAGCGCGCGGTGTGGGGCCGGACGAGTTCTTC.

Ten or more counts support this clonotype. This sequence joins TRBV12-3 or TRBV12-4 and TRBJ1-2; D remains ambiguous. The CDR3 totals 13 residues. Trimming stripped 1 base from V and 7 bases from J, with 10 bases between. The DNA for the CDR3 is TGTGCCAGCAGTTTAGGTCCGGAGTCTGGCTACACCTTC. Protein sequence: CASSLGPESGYTF.

The chain couples TRBV5-5 to TRBJ2-7, with a possible D match to TRBD1 (5 bases). CDR1 SGHKS and CDR2 YYEKEE come from the germline V gene (reference sequence). Trimming removed 4 bases from V and 2 bases from J, with 13 bases in between. CDR3 length equals 14 residues. The CDR3 DNA reads as TGTGCCAGCAGCCCACACGACAGTCCCTACGAGCAGTACTTC. It encodes CASSPHDSPYEQYF.

This clonotype was seen a handful of times. The chain combines TRBV7-9 with TRBJ1-2, with D possibly matching TRBD1 (6 bases). The V end lost 3 bases, the J end lost 6 bases, and 14 bases lay between the germline ends. This CDR3 has 14 residues. CDR1 SEHNR and CDR2 FQNEAQ come from the germline V gene (reference sequence). CDR3 loop: CASSLGLQGHGYTF. CDR3 in DNA: TGTGCCAGCAGCTTGGGGTTACAGGGCCATGGCTACACCTTC.

V gene TRBV6-1 combines with J gene TRBJ2-1; 9 bases are shared with TRBD2. CDR3 size: 15 residues. Looked up from germline, CDR1 is MNHNS and CDR2 is SASEGT. With 11 bases clipped from V and 7 bases from J, the junction kept 15 bases outside the gene matches. This CDR3 is CAAGRGTSSWNEQFF. As DNA, the CDR3 is TGTGCCGCCGGGAGGGGGACTAGCTCGTGGAATGAGCAGTTCTTC.

The genes are TRBV5-1 and TRBJ2-5, with D unresolved. The CDR3 is 13 amino acids. Trimming pared 2 bases from V and 4 bases from J, leaving 9 bases between. Per the germline V gene, CDR1 is SGHRS and CDR2 is YFSETQ. For the CDR3, the DNA is TGCGCCAGCAGCTTTTCGCCCCGAGAGACCCAGTACTTC. Residues: CASSFSPRETQYF.

This clonotype has at least ten counts. The chain has TRBV7-9 and TRBJ2-7; weak D call: TRBD2 (5 bases). This CDR3 is 14 amino acids long. Germline V CDR1 and CDR2: SEHNR, FQNEAQ (reference sequence). V lost 5 bases to trimming and J lost 6 bases, with 17 bases between them. For the CDR3, the DNA is TGTGCCAGCAGCCTACCCGGGGTTTGGCTCGAGCAGTACTTC. Its protein product is CASSLPGVWLEQYF.

This clonotype occurred many times. This sequence joins TRBV11-2 and TRBJ1-3; 10 bases fit TRBD1. V dropped 5 bases and J dropped 2; count of bases not matched to a gene: 6. Germline-derived CDR1 and CDR2 are SGHAT and FQNNGV. This CDR3 contains 16 residues. This CDR3 reads CASSVAGTGAGNTIYF. The CDR3 coding sequence is TGTGCCAGCAGCGTCGCCGGGACAGGGGCTGGAAACACCATATATTTT.

The CDR3 loop is CATSRVNSPLHF. In DNA form, the CDR3 reads TGTGCCACCAGCAGAGTTAATTCACCCCTCCACTTT. V is TRBV15 and J is TRBJ1-6; no definite D call. Germline V CDR1 and CDR2: LNHNV, YYDKDF (reference sequence). Trimming cost V 1 base and J 6 bases, with 1 base left between them. This CDR3 region has 12 residues.

This clonotype has ten or more counts. Here the CDR3 DNA reads TGTGCCAGCAGCCCGAACCCCTTGGGGTCTGGAAACACCATATATTTT. This translates into CASSPNPLGSGNTIYF. V gene TRBV7-3 combines with J gene TRBJ1-3; D remains ambiguous. The germline V gene has CDR1 SGHTA and CDR2 FQGTGA. V was pared by 5 bases and J by 1 base, with 15 bases between. The CDR3 totals 16 residues. The full variable domain, with the rest looked up from reference TRBV7-3 and TRBJ1-3, is GAGVSQTPSNKVTEKGKYVELRCDPISGHTALYWYRQSLGQGPEFLIYFQGTGAADDSGLPNDRFFAVRPEGSVSTLKIQRTERGDSAVYLCASSPNPLGSGNTIYFGEGSWLTVV.

This clonotype was seen many times. The chain combines TRBV11-1 with TRBJ2-2; weak D call: TRBD2 (6 bases). Germline V gives CDR1 SGHAT, CDR2 FQDESV (reference sequence). The V and J ends lost 1 base and 3 bases respectively, with 21 bases between them. The CDR3 has 19 residues. The CDR3 DNA is TGTGCCAGCAGCTTAGTGATCCGGGGGAGACCTCGTGACACCGGGGAGCTGTTTTTT. The encoded protein is CASSLVIRGRPRDTGELFF.

The gene calls are TRBV5-1 and TRBJ1-6; 8 bases agree with TRBD1. The CDR3 spans 13 residues. Germline values: CDR1 SGHRS, CDR2 YFSETQ. The V gene end was trimmed by 4 bases and the J gene end by 14 bases; junction bases not matched to a gene: 8. As DNA, the CDR3 is TGCGCCAGCAGCCCGGGACAGGTGTTAACCCTCCACTTT. Its translation: CASSPGQVLTLHF.

About this clonotype: Germline is not matched at one junction end, which may reflect a read error. The genes are TRBV12-3 or TRBV12-4 and TRBJ2-2, with a tentative D call TRBD2 (6 bases). This CDR3 region has 11 residues. CDR3 coding DNA: TGTGCCAGCAGTTTAGCCGGGGGGCTGTTTTTT. This codes for CASSLAGGLFF.

This clonotype was recorded at least ten times. The chain recombines TRBV5-6 with TRBJ1-5; D is unclear. The CDR3 extends over 18 amino acids. Deletions cut 3 bases from V and 2 bases from J, with 21 bases between. Germline V gene sequence: CDR1 SGHDT, CDR2 YYEEEE. The CDR3 sequence: CASSSLGMGAMGNQPQHF. CDR3 in DNA: TGTGCCAGCAGCTCCCTGGGGATGGGTGCGATGGGCAATCAGCCCCAGCATTTT.

This clonotype has at least ten counts. The rearrangement links TRBV3-1 to TRBJ1-1, with D tentatively TRBD1 (5 bases). The germline V gene has CDR1 LGHDT and CDR2 YNNKEL (reference sequence). The CDR3 length is 13 residues. The V end lost 2 bases, the J end lost 10 bases, and 14 bases lay between the germline ends. The CDR3 protein is CASSQSIRGSAFF. The DNA of the CDR3 is TGTGCCAGCAGCCAATCTATCCGGGGGTCAGCTTTCTTT.